The next 23 T cell receptor beta chains were all read from a single sample in a study of identical twins. Each CDR3 protein gets one entry after TCRdb re-called the 5' RACE reads with MiXCR. The sample shows around 1.7 million distinct CDR3 sequences, under 35% of them seen only once. The source material was cord blood. The receptors here all came from a newborn girl in good health.

This chain connects TRBV20-1 to TRBJ1-2; 7 bases are shared with TRBD1. The CDR3 contains 13 residues. CDR1 is DFQATT and CDR2 is SNEGSKA in the germline V gene (reference sequence). Trimming took 4 bases from V and 4 from J; bases not matched to a gene: 6. The CDR3 sequence: CSAIHRGTYGYTF. The CDR3 DNA sequence: TGCAGTGCTATACACAGGGGAACCTATGGCTACACCTTC.

This clonotype was counted between two and nine times. The conserved closing phenylalanine or tryptophan is absent in this CDR3, likely reflecting a read error. The chain carries TRBV12-3 or TRBV12-4 and TRBJ2-3; D uncertain. The V end lost 3 bases, the J end lost 10 bases, and 8 bases lay between the germline ends. This CDR3 comprises 11 residues. The CDR3 spells CASSLGSAQYV. The CDR3 nucleotides are TGTGCCAGCAGTTTGGGGTCCGCGCAGTATGTT.

This clonotype showed up just a few times. The chain couples TRBV28 to TRBJ1-6; 8 bases match TRBD1. The J segment lost 6 bases and the V segment lost 9 bases, leaving 7 bases of the junction unmatched. The CDR3 spans 14 residues. Germline V gene data show CDR1 as MDHEN and CDR2 as SYDVKM. CDR3 sequence reads: CASRPGQANSPLHF. The DNA for the CDR3 is TGTGCCAGTCGTCCGGGACAGGCTAATTCACCCCTCCACTTT.

This chain links TRBV20-1 with TRBJ2-5, with TRBD2 matching over 11 bases. The germline V gene has CDR1 DFQATT and CDR2 SNEGSKA (reference sequence). The CDR3 loop spans 14 amino acids. Losses at the gene ends were 3 bases for V and 3 bases for J; bases not matched to a gene: 3. CDR3 protein: CSARPGLAEETQYF. The CDR3 nucleotides read TGCAGTGCTAGGCCGGGACTAGCGGAAGAGACCCAGTACTTC.

This clonotype was counted between two and nine times. The chain combines TRBV25-1 with TRBJ1-4; 7 positions match TRBD1. With V trimmed by 7 bases and J by 8 bases, 10 bases remained unmatched. CDR3 length: 14 amino acids. The germline V gene encodes CDR1 MGHDK and CDR2 SYGVNS. CDR3 amino acids: CASTEGQPGEKLFF. The CDR3 coding sequence is TGTGCCAGCACCGAGGGACAGCCGGGGGAAAAACTGTTTTTT. The full variable domain, with the rest looked up from reference TRBV25-1 and TRBJ1-4, is EADIYQTPRYLVIGTGKKITLECSQTMGHDKMYWYQQDPGMELHLIHYSYGVNSTEKGDLSSESTVSRIRTEHFPLTLESARPSHTSQYLCASTEGQPGEKLFFGSGTQLSVL.

In this sample, this clonotype turned up many times. The chain recombines TRBV20-1 with TRBJ2-3; possibly TRBD2 for D (5 bases). CDR1 and CDR2 from the germline V gene are DFQATT and SNEGSKA (reference sequence). This CDR3 has 14 amino acids. V lost 0 bases to trimming and J lost 3 bases, with 10 bases between them. As DNA, the CDR3 is TGCAGTGCTAGAGAAGGAGGACCTACAGATACGCAGTATTTT. Translating gives CSAREGGPTDTQYF.

This clonotype was seen many times. V usage is TRBV4-2 and J usage is TRBJ1-2; 8 bases fit TRBD1. The CDR3 totals 16 residues. V dropped 3 bases and J dropped 2; count of bases not matched to a gene: 8. Germline V gene sequence: CDR1 LGHNA, CDR2 YNFKEQ. The CDR3 DNA follows: TGTGCCAGCAGCCAGGACGGACAGGGAGGAAACTATGGCTACACCTTC. Its translation is CASSQDGQGGNYGYTF.

This chain links TRBV6-1 with TRBJ1-4; D perhaps matches TRBD1 (5 bases). The CDR3 is made up of 17 amino acids. The V end was cut by 6 bases, the J end by 1 base, with 18 bases between. CDR1 is MNHNS, CDR2 SASEGT, per germline. CDR3 sequence (DNA): TGTGCCAGCAGGATGCTATACTGGACACTAACTAATGAAAAACTGTTTTTT. This codes for CASRMLYWTLTNEKLFF.

The chain has TRBV20-1 and TRBJ2-3, with 12 nucleotides matching TRBD2. This CDR3 spans 15 amino acids. CDR1 is DFQATT, CDR2 SNEGSKA, per germline (reference sequence). The V gene end was trimmed by 6 bases and the J gene end by 6 bases; junction bases not matched to a gene: 10. The CDR3 DNA reads TGCAGTGCCCCACCCCGACTAGCGGGGGCTGATACGCAGTATTTT. This codes for CSAPPRLAGADTQYF.

This clonotype turned up a few times. The rearrangement links TRBV10-3 to TRBJ2-7; D is unclear. V was shortened by 0 bases and J by 0 bases, with 6 bases between the two germline ends. The CDR3 sequence is 14 residues long. Germline CDR1 ENHRY, CDR2 SYGVKD. The CDR3 bases are TGTGCCATCAGTGAGTCGGCAGTCTCCTACGAGCAGTACTTC. Encoded protein: CAISESAVSYEQYF.

This clonotype has a handful of counts. The rearrangement links TRBV20-1 to TRBJ2-1; D call uncertain. With the DNA end fitting TRBJ2-7 better, the J assignment may be wrong. Germline V lookup: CDR1 DFQATT, CDR2 SNEGSKA (reference sequence). The CDR3 runs 15 residues. This chain's CDR3 is CSARDLWSSYNEQYF. The CDR3 DNA reads TGCAGTGCTAGAGATCTCTGGAGCTCCTACAATGAGCAGTACTTC.

This sequence joins TRBV4-1 and TRBJ1-3; D ambiguous. CDR1 and CDR2 (germline): MGHRA, YSYEKL. V shed 0 bases and J shed 0 bases, with 9 bases lying between them. CDR3 length: 16 amino acids. CDR3 residues: CASSQDPGFSGNTIYF. The CDR3 DNA sequence: TGCGCCAGCAGCCAAGATCCCGGTTTCTCTGGAAACACCATATATTTT.

In this sample, this clonotype turned up a few times. The V call is TRBV2, the J call TRBJ2-3; 9 nucleotides align to TRBD1. CDR1 SNHLY and CDR2 FYNNEI come from the germline V gene. This CDR3 region has 16 residues. Losses at the gene ends were 7 bases for V and 3 bases for J; bases not matched to a gene: 11. Here the CDR3 DNA reads TGTGCCAGCAAGGGACAGGGACGTATGGGGACAGATACGCAGTATTTT. This translates into CASKGQGRMGTDTQYF. Supplemented by reference TRBV2 and TRBJ2-3, the full variable domain reads EPEVTQTPSHQVTQMGQEVILRCVPISNHLYFYWYRQILGQKVEFLVSFYNNEISEKSEIFDDQFSVERPDGSNFTLKIRSTKLEDSAMYFCASKGQGRMGTDTQYFGPGTRLTVL.

This chain joins TRBV9 and TRBJ1-2; TRBD1 might be the D (5 bases). The V end lost 2 bases, the J end lost 8 bases, and 13 bases lay between the germline ends. Germline CDR1 is SGDLS and CDR2 is YYNGEE. The CDR3 spans 13 residues. The CDR3 sequence is CASSVGRAEGYTF. Written as DNA, the CDR3 is TGTGCCAGCAGCGTTGGCAGGGCGGAAGGCTACACCTTC.

Only one count was recorded for this clonotype. V and J are TRBV7-9 and TRBJ2-5, with D hard to call. The DNA end is a closer match to TRBJ2-7, so the J assignment may be wrong. Per the germline V gene, CDR1 is SEHNR and CDR2 is FQNEAQ (reference sequence). The length of the CDR3 is 13 residues. The CDR3 DNA reads TGTGCCAGCAGCGTAGTACAGAACTACGAGCAGTACTTC. Translation gives CASSVVQNYEQYF.

The chain uses TRBV7-9 and TRBJ1-5; unclear D gene. The V end was cut by 1 base, the J end by 3 bases, with 13 bases between. The V gene's germline CDR1 is SEHNR and CDR2 FQNEAQ (reference sequence). This CDR3 contains 16 residues. CDR3 sequence reads: CASSLVIGWDNQPQHF. CDR3 sequence (DNA): TGTGCCAGCAGCTTAGTGATTGGGTGGGACAATCAGCCCCAGCATTTT.

With regard to this clonotype: One end of the junction is discordant with germline, which a read error may explain. V gene TRBV3-1 combines with J gene TRBJ1-1; 7 nucleotides line up with TRBD1. The germline gives CDR1 LGHDT, CDR2 YNNKEL (reference sequence). The CDR3 runs 14 residues. In DNA form, the CDR3 reads TGTGTCAGCAGCCCAAGGGGGCCGAACACTGAAGCTTTCTTT. Its protein product is CVSSPRGPNTEAFF.

About this clonotype itself: At one of its ends the junction is not consistent with the germline gene, which may arise from a read error. The genes are TRBV4-1 and TRBJ2-7; 12 nucleotides align to TRBD2. Germline values: CDR1 MGHRA, CDR2 YSYEKL. The CDR3 has 18 residues. CDR3 in DNA: TGCGCCAGTAGCCAAGAGACTAGCGGGGGATATAGCTCCTACGAGCAGTACTTC. Its protein product is CASSQETSGGYSSYEQYF.

This chain joins TRBV13 and TRBJ1-4; D not certain. V dropped 0 bases and J dropped 5 bases, with 10 bases sitting between them. The germline gives CDR1 PRHDT, CDR2 FYEKMQ (reference sequence). There are 15 residues in the CDR3. The DNA of the CDR3 is TGTGCCAGCAGCTTAGGCCTGGGCGGCAATGAAAAACTGTTTTTT. Residues: CASSLGLGGNEKLFF. Together with reference TRBV13 and TRBJ1-4, the CDR3 gives the full variable domain: AAGVIQSPRHLIKEKRETATLKCYPIPRHDTVYWYQQGPGQDPQFLISFYEKMQSDKGSIPDRFSAQQFSDYHSELNMSSLELGDSALYFCASSLGLGGNEKLFFGSGTQLSVL.

The V and J genes are TRBV2 and TRBJ1-2; D is perhaps TRBD1 (6 bases). Trimming shortened V by 6 bases and J by 3 bases, and 14 bases separated the two germline ends. CDR1 SNHLY and CDR2 FYNNEI come from the germline V gene. The CDR3 contains 14 residues. The CDR3 DNA reads TGTGCCAGCAGGCCGGCGGGGGCATACTATGGCTACACCTTC. Protein sequence: CASRPAGAYYGYTF.

The chain combines TRBV10-3 with TRBJ2-3, with 12 bases fitting TRBD2. Germline trimming cut 6 bases from V and 2 bases from J; bases unmatched to any gene: 6. The germline V gene has CDR1 ENHRY and CDR2 SYGVKD. CDR3 size: 16 residues. CDR3 sequence: CAIRPTSGGITDTQYF. The CDR3 nucleotides read TGTGCCATCAGACCGACTAGCGGGGGCATCACAGATACGCAGTATTTT.

This clonotype was detected a few times. The rearrangement links TRBV9 to TRBJ2-7, with D perhaps matching TRBD2 (5 bases). CDR1 and CDR2 (germline): SGDLS, YYNGEE. V lost 3 bases to trimming and J lost 0 bases, with 13 bases between them. The CDR3 contains 15 residues. The CDR3 sequence: CASSATRDSSYEQYF. CDR3 nucleotide sequence: TGTGCCAGCAGCGCAACTAGGGATAGCTCCTACGAGCAGTACTTC.

V is TRBV11-3 and J is TRBJ2-5; TRBD1 matches 10 bases. This CDR3 has 17 amino acids. Germline V gives CDR1 SGHNT, CDR2 YENEEA. Trimming took 5 bases from V and 5 from J; bases not matched to a gene: 14. In nucleotides, the CDR3 is TGTGCCAGCAGCCCGGGACAGGGGAATATAGTTAAGGAGACCCAGTACTTC. Protein: CASSPGQGNIVKETQYF.